Included here is one TCR beta chain sequence, with context. Repertoires were generated with immunoSEQ multiplex PCR, while TCRdb's copy carries only in-frame clones and drops some. Of about 190,000 clones in the sample, over 70% are singletons; the top ten hold 2.9%. Germline loops: CDR1 MNHEY, CDR2 SVGAGI. This CDR3 spans 13 amino acids. After removal of 0 bases from V and 6 bases from J, the junction contained 1 base not matched to a gene. This specimen belongs to a study of blood T cell repertoires in COVID-19. The chain uses TRBV6-5 and TRBJ1-2, with 7 bases matching TRBD1. This clonotype was obtained from a man in his fifties with active or convalescent COVID-19. The sequencing input was peripheral blood. The CDR3 nucleotides are TGTGCCAGCAGTTACTCGAGGGGGCATGGCTACACCTTC. Its protein is CASSYSRGHGYTF.